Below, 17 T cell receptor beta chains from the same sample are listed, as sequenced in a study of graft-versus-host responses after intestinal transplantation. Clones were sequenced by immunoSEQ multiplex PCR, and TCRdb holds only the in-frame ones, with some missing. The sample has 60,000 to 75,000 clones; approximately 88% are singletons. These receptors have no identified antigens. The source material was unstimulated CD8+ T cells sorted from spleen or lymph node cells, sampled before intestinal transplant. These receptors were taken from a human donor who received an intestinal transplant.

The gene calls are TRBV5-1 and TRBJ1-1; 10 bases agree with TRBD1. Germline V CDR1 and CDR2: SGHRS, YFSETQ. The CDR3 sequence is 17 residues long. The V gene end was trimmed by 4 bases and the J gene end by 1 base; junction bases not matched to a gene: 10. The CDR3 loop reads CASSPDRGRRRNTEAFF. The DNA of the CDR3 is TGCGCCAGCAGCCCCGACAGGGGGCGGCGTAGGAACACTGAAGCTTTCTTT. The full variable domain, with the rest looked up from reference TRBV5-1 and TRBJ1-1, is KAGVTQTPRYLIKTRGQQVTLSCSPISGHRSVSWYQQTPGQGLQFLFEYFSETQRNKGNFPGRFSGRQFSNSRSEMNVSTLELGDSALYLCASSPDRGRRRNTEAFFGQGTRLTVV.

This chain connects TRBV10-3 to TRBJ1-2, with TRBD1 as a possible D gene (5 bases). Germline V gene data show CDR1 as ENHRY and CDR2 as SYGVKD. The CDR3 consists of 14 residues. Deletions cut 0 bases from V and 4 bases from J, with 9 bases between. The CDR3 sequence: CAISESGGPYGYTF. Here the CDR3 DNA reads TGTGCCATCAGTGAGTCGGGGGGACCCTATGGCTACACCTTC.

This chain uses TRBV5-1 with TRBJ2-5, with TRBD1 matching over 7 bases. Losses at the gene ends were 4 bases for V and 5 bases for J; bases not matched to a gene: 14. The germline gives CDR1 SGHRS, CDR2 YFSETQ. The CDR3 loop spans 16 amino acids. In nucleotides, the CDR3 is TGCGCCAGCAGCGCGACAGGGACAACGGGGCAGGAGACCCAGTACTTC. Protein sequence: CASSATGTTGQETQYF.

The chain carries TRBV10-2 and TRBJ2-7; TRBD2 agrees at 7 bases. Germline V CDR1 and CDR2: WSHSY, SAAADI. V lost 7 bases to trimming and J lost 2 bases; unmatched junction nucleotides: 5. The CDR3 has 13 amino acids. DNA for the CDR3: TGCGCCAGCAAAACTAGCGATACCTACGAGCAGTACTTC. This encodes CASKTSDTYEQYF.

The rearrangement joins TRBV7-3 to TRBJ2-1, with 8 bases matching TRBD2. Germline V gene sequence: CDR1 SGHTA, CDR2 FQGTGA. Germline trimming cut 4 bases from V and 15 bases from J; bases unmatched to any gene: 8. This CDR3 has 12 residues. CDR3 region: CASSSKGLVLFF. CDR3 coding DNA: TGTGCCAGCAGCTCCAAGGGACTAGTCCTGTTCTTC.

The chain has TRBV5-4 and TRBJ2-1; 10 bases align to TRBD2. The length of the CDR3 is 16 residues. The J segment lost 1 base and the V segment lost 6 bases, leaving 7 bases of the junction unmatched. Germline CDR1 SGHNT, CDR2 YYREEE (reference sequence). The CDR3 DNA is TGTGCCAGCACCCCGTCTAGCGGGAGTTCCTACAATGAGCAGTTCTTC. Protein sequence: CASTPSSGSSYNEQFF.

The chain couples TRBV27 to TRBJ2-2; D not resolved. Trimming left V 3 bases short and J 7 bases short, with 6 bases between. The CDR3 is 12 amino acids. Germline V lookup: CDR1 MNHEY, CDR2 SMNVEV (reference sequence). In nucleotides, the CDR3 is TGTGCCAGCAGTTTTCCAGGCGGGGAGCTGTTTTTT. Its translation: CASSFPGGELFF.

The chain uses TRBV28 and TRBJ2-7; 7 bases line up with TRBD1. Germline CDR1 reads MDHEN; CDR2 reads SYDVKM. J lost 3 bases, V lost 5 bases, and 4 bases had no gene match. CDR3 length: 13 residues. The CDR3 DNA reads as TGTGCCAGCAGTATCGGACAGGTCTACGAGCAGTACTTC. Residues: CASSIGQVYEQYF.

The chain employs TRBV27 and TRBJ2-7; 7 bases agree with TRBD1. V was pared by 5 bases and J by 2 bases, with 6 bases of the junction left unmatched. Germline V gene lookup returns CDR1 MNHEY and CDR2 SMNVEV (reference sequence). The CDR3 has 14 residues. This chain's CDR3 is CASSPGTVPYEQYF. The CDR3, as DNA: TGTGCCAGCAGTCCCGGGACAGTGCCCTACGAGCAGTACTTC.

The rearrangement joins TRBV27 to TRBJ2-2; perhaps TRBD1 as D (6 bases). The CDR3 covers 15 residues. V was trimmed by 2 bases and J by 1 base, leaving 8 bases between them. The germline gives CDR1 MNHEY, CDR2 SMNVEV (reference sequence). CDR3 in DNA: TGTGCCAGCAGTTTAATAGGGGGGAACACCGGGGAGCTGTTTTTT. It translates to CASSLIGGNTGELFF.

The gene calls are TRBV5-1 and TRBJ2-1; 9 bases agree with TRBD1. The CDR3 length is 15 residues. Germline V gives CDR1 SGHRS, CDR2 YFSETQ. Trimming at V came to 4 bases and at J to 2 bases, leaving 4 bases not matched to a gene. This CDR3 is CASSPRDRAYNEQFF. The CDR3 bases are TGCGCCAGCAGCCCCCGGGACAGGGCCTACAATGAGCAGTTCTTC. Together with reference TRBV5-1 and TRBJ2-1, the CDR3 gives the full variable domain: KAGVTQTPRYLIKTRGQQVTLSCSPISGHRSVSWYQQTPGQGLQFLFEYFSETQRNKGNFPGRFSGRQFSNSRSEMNVSTLELGDSALYLCASSPRDRAYNEQFFGPGTRLTVL.

The CDR3 here is CASSEGRGSTDTQYF. The CDR3 DNA reads TGCGCCAGCAGCGAGGGCCGGGGAAGCACAGATACGCAGTATTTT. V and J are TRBV5-1 and TRBJ2-3; possible D gene TRBD2, 5 bases. The CDR3 extends over 15 amino acids. V dropped 4 bases and J dropped 0 bases, with 12 bases sitting between them. The V gene's germline CDR1 is SGHRS and CDR2 YFSETQ.

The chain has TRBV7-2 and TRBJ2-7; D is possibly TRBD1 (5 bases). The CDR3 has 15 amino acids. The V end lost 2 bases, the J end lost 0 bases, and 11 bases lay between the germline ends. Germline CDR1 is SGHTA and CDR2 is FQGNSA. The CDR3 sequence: CASSLTGPSSYEQYF. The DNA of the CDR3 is TGTGCCAGCAGCTTAACAGGTCCTAGCTCCTACGAGCAGTACTTC.

The CDR3 sequence is CASSQDRAGRGDNEQFF. The CDR3 nucleotides read TGTGCCAGCAGCCAAGATCGGGCAGGCAGGGGGGACAATGAGCAGTTCTTC. The genes are TRBV4-2 and TRBJ2-1, with D perhaps TRBD1 (7 bases). V was clipped by 0 bases and J by 5 bases, with 17 bases between them. The CDR3 is made up of 17 amino acids. The germline V gene encodes CDR1 LGHNA and CDR2 YNFKEQ.

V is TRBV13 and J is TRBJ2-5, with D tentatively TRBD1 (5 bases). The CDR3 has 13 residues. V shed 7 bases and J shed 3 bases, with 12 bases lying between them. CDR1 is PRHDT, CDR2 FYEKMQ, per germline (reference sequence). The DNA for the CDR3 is TGTGCCAGCAACCAGGGCTCCGAAGAGACCCAGTACTTC. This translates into CASNQGSEETQYF.

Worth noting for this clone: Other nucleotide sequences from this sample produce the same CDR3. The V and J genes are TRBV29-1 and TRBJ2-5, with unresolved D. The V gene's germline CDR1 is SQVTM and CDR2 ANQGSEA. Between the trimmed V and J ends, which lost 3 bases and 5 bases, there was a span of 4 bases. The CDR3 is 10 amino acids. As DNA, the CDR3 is TGCAGCGTTGATCGGGAGACCCAGTACTTC. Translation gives CSVDRETQYF.

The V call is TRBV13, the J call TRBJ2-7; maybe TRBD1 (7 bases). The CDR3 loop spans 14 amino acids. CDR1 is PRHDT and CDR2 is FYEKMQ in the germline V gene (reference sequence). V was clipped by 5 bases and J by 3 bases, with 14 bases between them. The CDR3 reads CASSQRGTDYEQYF. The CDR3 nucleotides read TGTGCCAGCAGCCAACGCGGGACAGACTACGAGCAGTACTTC.